This T cell receptor beta chain emerged from a study of naive and memory T cell subsets. This clonotype came up once. Its antigen is not identified. An equimolar mix of two oligonucleotides served as the beta constant-region primer for TRBC1 and TRBC2. Ligated cDNA was amplified by four rounds of PCR with nested alpha and beta constant-region primers and SP2. Ligation attached a single-stranded oligonucleotide with a 12-nucleotide UMI and the SP2 primer to the cDNA 3' end. TCRdb processed the UMI-ligation and nested PCR reads anew with MiXCR; each CDR3 protein has one entry. The top ten clones hold 0.11% of a sample with approximately 150,000 distinct CDR3 sequences, about 23% of them seen once. Study results and limitations: Possibly reflecting memory cells re-expressing CD45RA, a few larger clonotypes occurred in naive repertoires, especially CD8.

This receptor was obtained from a human donor in good health. What was sequenced was naive CD4+ T cells from blood.

CDR3 region: CAWSVGSGDYNEQFF. The CDR3, as DNA: TGTGCCTGGAGTGTTGGGAGCGGGGACTACAATGAGCAGTTCTTC. The V call is TRBV30, the J call TRBJ2-1; 7 bases align to TRBD2. This CDR3 contains 15 residues. The junction had 5 bases not matched to a gene; V was cut back by 0 bases and J by 3 bases. Germline V CDR1 and CDR2: GTSNPN, SVGIG (reference sequence).